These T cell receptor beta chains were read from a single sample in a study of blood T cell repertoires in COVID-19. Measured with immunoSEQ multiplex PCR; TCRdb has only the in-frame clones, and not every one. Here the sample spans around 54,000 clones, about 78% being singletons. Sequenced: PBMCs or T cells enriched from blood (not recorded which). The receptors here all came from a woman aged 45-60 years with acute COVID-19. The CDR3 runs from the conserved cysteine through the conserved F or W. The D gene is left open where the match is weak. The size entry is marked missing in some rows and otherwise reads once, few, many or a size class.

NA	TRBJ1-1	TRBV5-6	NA	TGTGCCAGCAGCTTGGCCGGACAGACCGTGAACACTGAAGCTTTCTTT	CASSLAGQTVNTEAFF
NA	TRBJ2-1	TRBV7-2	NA	TGTGCCAGCACCTTTAAGGCAGGGCCCTACAATGAGCAGTTCTTC	CASTFKAGPYNEQFF
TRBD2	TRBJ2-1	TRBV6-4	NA	TGTGCCAGCAGCGCCGGGACTAGCGGGGACGATGAGCAGTTCTTC	CASSAGTSGDDEQFF
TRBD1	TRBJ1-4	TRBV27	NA	TGTGCCAGCAGTCCGGACAGGGTAACTAATGAAAAACTGTTTTTT	CASSPDRVTNEKLFF
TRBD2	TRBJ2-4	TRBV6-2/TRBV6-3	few	TGTGCCAGCAGTTCCCCAGGGAGGGATGGTAAAAACATTCAGTACTTC	CASSSPGRDGKNIQYF
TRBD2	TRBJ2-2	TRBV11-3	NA	TGTGCCAGCAGCTCCAGGACTAGCGCGAACACCGGGGAGCTGTTTTTT	CASSSRTSANTGELFF
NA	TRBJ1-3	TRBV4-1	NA	TGCGCCAGCAGCCAAGATGAGGGCGGGGTAAACACCATATATTTT	CASSQDEGGVNTIYF
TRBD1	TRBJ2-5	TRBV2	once	TGTGCCAGCAGACAGGGGGCAAAGGAGACCCAGTACTTC	CASRQGAKETQYF
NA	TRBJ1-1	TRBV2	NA	TGTGCCAGCGGGAGGGAGGGCCTAGGCACTGAAGCTTTCTTT	CASGREGLGTEAFF
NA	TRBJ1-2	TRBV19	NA	TGTGCCAGCAGTGGTCGGGACAAGCCCTTCTATGGCTACACCTTC	CASSGRDKPFYGYTF
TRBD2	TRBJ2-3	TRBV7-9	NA	TGTGCCAGCAGCTTGATAGCGGGGAGATACCCAGATACGCAGTATTTT	CASSLIAGRYPDTQYF
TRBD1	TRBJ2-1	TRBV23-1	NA	TGCGCCAGCAGTCAAAGCCGGGACAGGGGGCAAGGTAACTCCTACAATGAGCAGTTCTTC	CASSQSRDRGQGNSYNEQFF
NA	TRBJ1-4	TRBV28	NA	TGTGCCAGCAGTTTATCCGCAGGGAAAAAACTGTTTTTT	CASSLSAGKKLFF
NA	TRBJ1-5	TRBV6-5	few	TGTGCCAGCAGTCGACAGACAGATAATCAGCCCCAGCATTTT	CASSRQTDNQPQHF
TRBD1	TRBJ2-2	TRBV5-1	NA	TGCGCCAGCAGCATACAGGGGGCGGACACCGGGGAGCTGTTTTTT	CASSIQGADTGELFF
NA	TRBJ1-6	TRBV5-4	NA	TGTGCCAGCAGCAGCATCGGTGCCGTCGCCTATAATTCACCCCTCCACTTT	CASSSIGAVAYNSPLHF
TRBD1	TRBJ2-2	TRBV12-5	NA	TGTGCTAGTGGTTATACTACAGGGGGCACCTTAGGGGAGCTGTTTTTT	CASGYTTGGTLGELFF
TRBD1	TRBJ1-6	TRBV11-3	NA	TGTGCCAGCAGCTTACAGACAGGGGGCAATTCACCCCTCCACTTT	CASSLQTGGNSPLHF
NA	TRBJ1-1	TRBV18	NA	TGTGCCAGCTCACCCGGTGAAGAACGTAACACTGAAGCTTTCTTT	CASSPGEERNTEAFF
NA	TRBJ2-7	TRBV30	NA	TGTGCCTGGGGGGCCTCCTACGAGCAGTACTTC	CAWGASYEQYF
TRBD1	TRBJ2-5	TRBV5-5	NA	TGTGCCAGCAGCCCCCCGGACAGGGGGATACAAGAGACCCAGTACTTC	CASSPPDRGIQETQYF
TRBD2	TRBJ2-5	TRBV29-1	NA	TGCAGCGTGACTAGCGGGGGGAGGGAGACCCAGTACTTC	CSVTSGGRETQYF
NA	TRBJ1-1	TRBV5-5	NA	TGTGCCAGCAGCTTGTATCAGGAGAACACTGAAGCTTTCTTT	CASSLYQENTEAFF
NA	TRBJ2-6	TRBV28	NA	TGTGCCACCGTCCCGGGACAATTTATGGGGTCTGGGGCCAACGTCCTGACTTTC	CATVPGQFMGSGANVLTF
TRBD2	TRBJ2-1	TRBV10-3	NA	TGTGCCATCAGAGAAGCGGGGGGTAGCTACAATGAGCAGTTCTTC	CAIREAGGSYNEQFF
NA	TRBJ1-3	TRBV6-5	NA	TGTGCCAGCAGTTACAGAGCGGACACCATATATTTT	CASSYRADTIYF
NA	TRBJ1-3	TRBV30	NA	TGTGCCTATCAAACAGGAGTCTCTGGAAACACCATATATTTT	CAYQTGVSGNTIYF
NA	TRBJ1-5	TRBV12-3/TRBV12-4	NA	TGTGCCAGCAGTTTACAGGGCCGTCAGCCCCAGCATTTT	CASSLQGRQPQHF
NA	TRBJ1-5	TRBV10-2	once	TGCGCCAGCAGTGCCAGGGAAGGGAGCAATCAGCCCCAGCATTTT	CASSAREGSNQPQHF
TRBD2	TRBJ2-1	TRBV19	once	TGTGCCAGTAGAAGGCTAGCGGGGGGGCGGGAGCAGTTCTTC	CASRRLAGGREQFF
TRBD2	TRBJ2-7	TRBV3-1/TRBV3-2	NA	TGTGCCAGCAGCCATGGATTTCCGGGACTAGGCCACGAGCAGTACTTC	CASSHGFPGLGHEQYF
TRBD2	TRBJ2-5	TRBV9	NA	TGTGCCAGCAGCGGCCAAGCGGGGTCGAAGACCCAGTACTTC	CASSGQAGSKTQYF
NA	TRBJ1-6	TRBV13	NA	TGTGCCAGCAGCCCGACAAGAACCTATAATTCACCCCTCCACTTT	CASSPTRTYNSPLHF
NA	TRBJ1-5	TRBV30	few	TGTGCCTGGAGTCACGGACCGGGGGAGGCTCGTCAGCCCCAGCATTTT	CAWSHGPGEARQPQHF
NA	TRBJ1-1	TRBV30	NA	TGTGCCTGGAACAGCAACTCTGAAGCTTTCTTT	CAWNSNSEAFF
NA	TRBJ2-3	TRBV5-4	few	TGTGCCAGCAGCTTGGTGGGGGGGGCGACCGATACGCAGTATTTT	CASSLVGGATDTQYF
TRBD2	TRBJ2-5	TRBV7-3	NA	TGTGCCAGCAGCTCGGGACTAGCGGGCCGGGAGACCCAGTACTTC	CASSSGLAGRETQYF
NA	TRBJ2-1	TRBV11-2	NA	TGTGCCAGCAGCCCCCATACACCACTAGGCAGCTCCTACAATGAGCAGTTCTTC	CASSPHTPLGSSYNEQFF
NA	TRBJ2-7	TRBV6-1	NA	TGTGCCAGCGGTAGGACCGGGACCTACGAGCAGTACTTC	CASGRTGTYEQYF
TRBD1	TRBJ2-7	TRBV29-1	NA	TGCAGCGTTGGCCCCGACAGGGTTCACGAGCAGTACTTC	CSVGPDRVHEQYF
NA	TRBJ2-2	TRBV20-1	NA	TGCAGTGCTAGTAACCCTGGGGGGACCGGGGAGCTGTTTTTT	CSASNPGGTGELFF
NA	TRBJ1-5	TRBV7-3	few	TGTGCCAGCAGCTTAGGGCCAAGGCAGCCCCAGCATTTT	CASSLGPRQPQHF
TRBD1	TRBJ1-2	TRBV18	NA	TGTGCCAGCTCACCAAGACAGGGGGATGGCTACACCTTC	CASSPRQGDGYTF
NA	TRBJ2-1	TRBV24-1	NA	TGTGCCACCAGTGATTTCAGACTAAATTCCTACAATGAGCAGTTCTTC	CATSDFRLNSYNEQFF
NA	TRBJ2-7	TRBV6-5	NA	TGTGCCAGCAGTTGGGGAGGAGACGAGCAGTACTTC	CASSWGGDEQYF
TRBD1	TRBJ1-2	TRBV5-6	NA	TGTGCCAGCAGCTTGGGCAGGGGGTGGAATGGCTACACCTTC	CASSLGRGWNGYTF
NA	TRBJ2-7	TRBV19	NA	TGTGCCAGTAGTTCGCGTACGAGCTACGAGCAGTACTTC	CASSSRTSYEQYF
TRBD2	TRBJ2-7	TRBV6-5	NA	TGTGCCAGCAGTTACGCTAGCGGGGGCTTCTACGAGCAGTACTTC	CASSYASGGFYEQYF
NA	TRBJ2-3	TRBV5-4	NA	TGTGCCAGCAGCCGTGACAGTGGGGTCACAGATACGCAGTATTTT	CASSRDSGVTDTQYF
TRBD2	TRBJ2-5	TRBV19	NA	TGTGCCAGTAGTCCGACTAGCGGGGGAAACCAAGAGACCCAGTACTTC	CASSPTSGGNQETQYF
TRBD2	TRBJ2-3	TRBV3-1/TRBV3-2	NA	TGTGCCAGCAGCCAACAAGCGGGGGGGCCAGATACGCAGTATTTT	CASSQQAGGPDTQYF
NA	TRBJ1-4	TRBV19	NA	TGTGCCAGTACAACTCGGACAGCTTCAACTAATGAAAAACTGTTTTTT	CASTTRTASTNEKLFF
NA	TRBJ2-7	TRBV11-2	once	TGTGCCAGCAGCTTAGATGGGGGGACCTTCCTTTACGAGCAGTACTTC	CASSLDGGTFLYEQYF
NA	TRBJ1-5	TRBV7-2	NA	TGTGCCAGCAGCTTCCAGGGGTTCAATCAGCCCCAGCATTTT	CASSFQGFNQPQHF
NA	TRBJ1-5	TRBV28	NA	TGTGCCAGCAGTTCCCTAGGGGTAGGTAGCAATCAGCCCCAGCATTTT	CASSSLGVGSNQPQHF
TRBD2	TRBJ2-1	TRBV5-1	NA	TGCGCCAGCGGGCTAGCGGAGACTTACAATGAGCAGTTCTTC	CASGLAETYNEQFF
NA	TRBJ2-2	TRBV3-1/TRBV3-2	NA	TGTGCCAGCAGCCAACCACCTGGGGGGTCCGGGGAGCTGTTTTTT	CASSQPPGGSGELFF
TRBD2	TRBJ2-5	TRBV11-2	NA	TGTGCCAGCAGCTTAAAGGTGGGGGGGCAAGAGACCCAGTACTTC	CASSLKVGGQETQYF